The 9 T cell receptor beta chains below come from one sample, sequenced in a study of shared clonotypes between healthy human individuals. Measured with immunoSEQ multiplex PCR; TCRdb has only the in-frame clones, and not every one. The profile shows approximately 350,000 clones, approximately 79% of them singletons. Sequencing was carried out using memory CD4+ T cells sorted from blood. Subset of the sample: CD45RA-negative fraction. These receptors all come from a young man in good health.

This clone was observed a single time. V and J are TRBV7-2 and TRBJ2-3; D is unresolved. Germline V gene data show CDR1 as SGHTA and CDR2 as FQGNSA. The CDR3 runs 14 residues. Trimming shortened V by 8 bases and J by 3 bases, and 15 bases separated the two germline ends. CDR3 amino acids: CASGTGLETDTQYF. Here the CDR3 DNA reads TGTGCCAGCGGTACGGGTCTAGAAACAGATACGCAGTATTTT.

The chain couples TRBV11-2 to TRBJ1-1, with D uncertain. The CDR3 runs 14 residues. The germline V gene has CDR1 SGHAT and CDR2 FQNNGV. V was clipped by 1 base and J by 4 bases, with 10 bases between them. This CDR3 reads CASSLVRGSTEAFF. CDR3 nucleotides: TGTGCCAGCAGCTTAGTAAGAGGGAGCACTGAAGCTTTCTTT.

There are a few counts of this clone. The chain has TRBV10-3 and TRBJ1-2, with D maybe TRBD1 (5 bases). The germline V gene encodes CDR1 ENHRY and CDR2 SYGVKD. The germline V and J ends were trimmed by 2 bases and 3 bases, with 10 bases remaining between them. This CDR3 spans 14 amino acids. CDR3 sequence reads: CAISEGGTYYGYTF. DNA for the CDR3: TGTGCCATCAGTGAGGGAGGGACGTACTATGGCTACACCTTC.

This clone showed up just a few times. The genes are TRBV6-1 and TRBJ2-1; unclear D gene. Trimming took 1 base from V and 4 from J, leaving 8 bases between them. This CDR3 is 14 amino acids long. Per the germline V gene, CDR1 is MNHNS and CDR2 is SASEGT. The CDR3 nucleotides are TGTGCCAGCAGTGAAGGTACGGCATACAATGAGCAGTTCTTC. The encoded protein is CASSEGTAYNEQFF.

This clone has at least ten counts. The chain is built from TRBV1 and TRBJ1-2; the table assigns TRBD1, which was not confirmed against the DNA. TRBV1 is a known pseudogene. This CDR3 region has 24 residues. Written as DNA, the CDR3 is TGCACCAGCAGCCAAGCTAAAGGGGGTGAAATGGGGCCCCTACCTGCGGCATATAACTATGGCTACACCTTC. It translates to CTSSQAKGGEMGPLPAAYNYGYTF.

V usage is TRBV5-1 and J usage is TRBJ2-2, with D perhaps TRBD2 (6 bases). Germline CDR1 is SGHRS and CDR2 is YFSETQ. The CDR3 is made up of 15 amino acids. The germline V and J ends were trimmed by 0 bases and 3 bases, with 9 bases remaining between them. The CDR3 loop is CASSLVAGYTGELFF. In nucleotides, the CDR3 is TGCGCCAGCAGCTTGGTTGCGGGGTACACCGGGGAGCTGTTTTTT.

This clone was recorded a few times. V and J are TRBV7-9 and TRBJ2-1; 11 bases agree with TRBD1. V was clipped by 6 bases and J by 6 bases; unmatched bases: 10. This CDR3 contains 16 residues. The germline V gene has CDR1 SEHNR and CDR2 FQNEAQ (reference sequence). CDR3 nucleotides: TGTGCCAGCAGTTTTAGACCCGGGACAGGGGGCAATGAGCAGTTCTTC. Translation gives CASSFRPGTGGNEQFF.

The CDR3 DNA sequence: TGTGCCAGCAGCTTACTGCGGGAGGGATCCTACAATGAGCAGTTCTTC. As protein: CASSLLREGSYNEQFF. The V gene is TRBV7-6, the J gene TRBJ2-1; 9 bases are shared with TRBD2. V lost 2 bases to trimming and J lost 1 base; unmatched junction nucleotides: 3. The CDR3 is made up of 16 amino acids. CDR1 and CDR2 from the germline V gene are SGHVS and FNYEAQ.

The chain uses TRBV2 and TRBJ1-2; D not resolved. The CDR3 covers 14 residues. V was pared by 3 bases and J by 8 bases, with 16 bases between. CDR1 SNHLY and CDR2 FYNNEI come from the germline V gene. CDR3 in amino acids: CASSDSDGLSGYTF. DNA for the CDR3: TGTGCCAGCAGTGACTCAGACGGACTATCCGGCTACACCTTC.